The TCR beta chain under discussion was sequenced for a study of cytomegalovirus exposure and HLA in healthy donors. Whole-study findings and limits: Reports indicated that the classifier achieved high specificity and sensitivity in diagnosing cytomegalovirus status. Testing in vitro showed a few CMV-associated chains specific for CMV antigens. A missense variant in DCLRE1C was later tied to TCR beta V- and J-gene trimming. Across all donors, roughly uniform sequencing depth was an assumption of the presence/absence analyses.

PCR used 60 Vbeta primers and 13 Jbeta primers. Sequencing used immunoSEQ multiplex PCR; TCRdb keeps in-frame clones, though not all of them. This table holds under 100,000 clones. V dropped 5 bases and J dropped 8; count of bases not matched to a gene: 3. The CDR3 contains 13 residues. The germline gives CDR1 LNHDA, CDR2 SQIVND (reference sequence). In regard to this clone: Its target is unknown.

This TCR was recovered from a woman in her twenties or thirties in good health and CMV-seronegative. V gene TRBV19 combines with J gene TRBJ1-6; 7 nucleotides agree with TRBD1. Sequenced: PBMCs. This chain's CDR3 is CASSVTGDSPLHF. DNA for the CDR3: TGTGCCAGTAGTGTTACAGGGGATTCACCCCTCCACTTT. The whole variable domain, remainder taken from reference TRBV19 and TRBJ1-6, is DGGITQSPKYLFRKEGQNVTLSCEQNLNHDAMYWYRQDPGQGLRLIYYSQIVNDFQKGDIAEGYSVSREKKESFPLTVTSAQKNPTAFYLCASSVTGDSPLHFGNGTRLTVT.